Listed below are T cell receptor beta chains from one sample, sequenced in a study of T-cell reconstitution after alpha-beta-depleted transplantation in children. One entry per CDR3 protein, called by TCRdb with MiXCR from the PCR reads. The table includes 200,000 to 250,000 distinct CDR3 sequences, 20% to 30% detected once. Sequenced material: PBMCs, mostly from graft donor cells, taken 360 days after TCRalphabeta/CD19-depleted stem cell transplant. The receptor set was obtained from a female patient aged 2-9 years who had a stem cell transplant for congenital amegakaryocytic thrombocytopenia, so the T cells may come from the graft donor. Both conserved end residues are part of each CDR3. A D gene is named only where the DNA matches it firmly. Size values are once, few and many counts, or a class for expanded clones, and some rows have none.

TRBJ2-7,NA,few,TRBV12-3/TRBV12-4,CASIRTKGFHYEQYF,TGTGCCAGCATACGAACAAAGGGGTTCCACTACGAGCAGTACTTC
TRBJ2-4,NA,few,TRBV12-3/TRBV12-4,CASSLRRAGNIQYF,TGTGCCAGCAGTCTTCGGAGGGCTGGAAACATTCAGTACTTC
TRBJ2-5,TRBD2,many,TRBV7-6,CASSLEAGLAGGETQYF,TGTGCCAGCAGCTTAGAGGCCGGGCTAGCGGGAGGAGAGACCCAGTACTTC
TRBJ2-2,TRBD1,few,TRBV4-2,CASSLIFQGVGVGELFF,TGTGCCAGCAGCCTCATATTTCAGGGGGTCGGGGTCGGGGAGCTGTTTTTT
TRBJ2-7,TRBD1,NA,TRBV25-1,CASSEWDRGDEQYF,TGTGCCAGCAGTGAATGGGACAGGGGGGACGAGCAGTACTTC
TRBJ2-7,TRBD2,few,TRBV4-2,CASSQEFGRGGRYEQYF,TGTGCCAGCAGCCAAGAATTTGGGCGGGGGGGTCGCTACGAGCAGTACTTC
TRBJ1-1,NA,NA,TRBV5-1,CASSLVGGRNTEAFF,TGCGCCAGCAGCTTGGTAGGAGGGAGGAACACTGAAGCTTTCTTT
TRBJ2-1,TRBD2,NA,TRBV9,CASSVGLAGVTAEQFF,TGTGCCAGCAGCGTTGGACTAGCGGGAGTAACGGCTGAGCAGTTCTTC
TRBJ2-1,NA,NA,TRBV12-5,CASGLVRKGSELDEQFF,TGTGCTAGTGGTTTGGTACGTAAGGGCTCTGAACTGGATGAGCAGTTCTTC
TRBJ1-1,NA,few,TRBV12-3/TRBV12-4,CASSLSLTEAFF,TGTGCCAGCAGTTTAAGTTTGACTGAAGCTTTCTTT
TRBJ1-2,TRBD1,NA,TRBV4-1,CASSQAATGGVVANYGYTF,TGCGCCAGCAGCCAGGCCGCGACAGGGGGGGTCGTAGCCAACTATGGCTACACCTTC
TRBJ2-7,TRBD1,few,TRBV4-1,CASSQDPGQGVPYEQYF,TGCGCCAGCAGCCAAGATCCGGGACAGGGAGTCCCCTACGAGCAGTACTTC
TRBJ1-5,TRBD1,NA,TRBV12-3/TRBV12-4,CASTMGTGVSNQPQHF,TGTGCCAGCACCATGGGGACAGGGGTAAGCAATCAGCCCCAGCATTTT
TRBJ2-7,NA,NA,TRBV7-2,CASSFSFLGEQYF,TGTGCCAGCAGCTTTTCTTTCCTGGGCGAGCAGTACTTC
TRBJ2-7,TRBD1,NA,TRBV27,CASSPTGILYEQYF,TGTGCCAGCAGTCCGACAGGGATTCTCTACGAGCAGTACTTC
TRBJ2-2,TRBD2,NA,TRBV15,CATSRGRLAGGELFF,TGTGCCACCAGCAGAGGCCGTTTAGCGGGAGGGGAGCTGTTTTTT
TRBJ1-3,TRBD1,few,TRBV5-1,CASSLAAGGGNTIYF,TGCGCCAGCAGCTTGGCGGCAGGGGGAGGAAACACCATATATTTT